This T cell receptor (beta chain) was found in a study of blood T cell repertoires in COVID-19. Across the whole study: COVID-19 samples collected from the United States, Italy and Spain covered acute and convalescent phases.

V was cut by 1 base and J by 4 bases, with 14 bases left in between. The CDR3 runs to 15 residues. Germline V gene lookup returns CDR1 MNHEY and CDR2 SVGEGT. Libraries were prepared by immunoSEQ multiplex PCR; TCRdb keeps only in-frame clonotypes and omits some of them. This table has 200,000 to 250,000 clones, 83% appearing once. This chain uses TRBV6-2 or TRBV6-3 with TRBJ2-7; tentative D call: TRBD1 (6 bases). The sequenced sample was peripheral blood. The clonotype comes from a woman aged 45-60 years with acute or convalescent COVID-19. CDR3 coding DNA: TGTGCCAGCAGTTACTACGTCGAGGGGGTGTACGAGCAGTACTTC. Its translation: CASSYYVEGVYEQYF.